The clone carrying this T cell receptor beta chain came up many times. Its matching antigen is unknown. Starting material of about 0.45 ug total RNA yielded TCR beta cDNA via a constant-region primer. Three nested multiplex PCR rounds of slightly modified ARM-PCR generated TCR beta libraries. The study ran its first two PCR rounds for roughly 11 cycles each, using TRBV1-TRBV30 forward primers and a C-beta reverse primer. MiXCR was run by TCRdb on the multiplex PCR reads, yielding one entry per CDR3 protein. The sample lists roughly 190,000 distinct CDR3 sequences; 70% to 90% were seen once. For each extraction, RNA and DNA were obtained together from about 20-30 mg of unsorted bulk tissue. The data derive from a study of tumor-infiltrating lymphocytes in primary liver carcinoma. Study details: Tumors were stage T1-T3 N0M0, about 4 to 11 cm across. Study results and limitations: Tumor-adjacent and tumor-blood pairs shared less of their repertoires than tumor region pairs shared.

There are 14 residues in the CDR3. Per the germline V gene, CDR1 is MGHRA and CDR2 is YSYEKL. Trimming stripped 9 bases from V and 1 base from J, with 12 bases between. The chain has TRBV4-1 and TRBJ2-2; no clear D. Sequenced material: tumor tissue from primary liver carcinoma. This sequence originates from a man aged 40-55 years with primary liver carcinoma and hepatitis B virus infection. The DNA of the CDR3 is TGCGCCAGTACCAGGACGAGGAACACCGGGGAGCTGTTTTTT. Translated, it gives CASTRTRNTGELFF.